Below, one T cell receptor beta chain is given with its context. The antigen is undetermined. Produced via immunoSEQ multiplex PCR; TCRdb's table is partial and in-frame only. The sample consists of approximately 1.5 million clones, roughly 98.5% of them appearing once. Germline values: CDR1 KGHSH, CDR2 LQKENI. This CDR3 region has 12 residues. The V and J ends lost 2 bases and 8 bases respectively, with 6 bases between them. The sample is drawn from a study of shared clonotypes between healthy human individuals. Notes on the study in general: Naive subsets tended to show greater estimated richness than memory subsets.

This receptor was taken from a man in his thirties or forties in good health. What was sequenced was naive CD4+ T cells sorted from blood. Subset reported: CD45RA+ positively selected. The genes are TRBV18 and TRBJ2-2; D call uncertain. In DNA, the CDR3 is TGTGCCAGCTCACCAACGGAGGGGGAGCTGTTTTTT. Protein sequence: CASSPTEGELFF.